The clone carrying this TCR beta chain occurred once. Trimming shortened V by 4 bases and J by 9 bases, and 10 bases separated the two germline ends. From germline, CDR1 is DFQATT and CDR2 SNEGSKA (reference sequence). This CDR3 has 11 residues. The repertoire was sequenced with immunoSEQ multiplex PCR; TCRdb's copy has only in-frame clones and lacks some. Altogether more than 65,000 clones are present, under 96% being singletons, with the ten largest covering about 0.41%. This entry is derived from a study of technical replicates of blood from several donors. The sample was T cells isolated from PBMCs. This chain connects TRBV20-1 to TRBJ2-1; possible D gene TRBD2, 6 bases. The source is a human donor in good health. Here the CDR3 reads CSATGEGEQFF. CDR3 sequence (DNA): TGCAGTGCTACGGGAGAAGGTGAGCAGTTCTTC.